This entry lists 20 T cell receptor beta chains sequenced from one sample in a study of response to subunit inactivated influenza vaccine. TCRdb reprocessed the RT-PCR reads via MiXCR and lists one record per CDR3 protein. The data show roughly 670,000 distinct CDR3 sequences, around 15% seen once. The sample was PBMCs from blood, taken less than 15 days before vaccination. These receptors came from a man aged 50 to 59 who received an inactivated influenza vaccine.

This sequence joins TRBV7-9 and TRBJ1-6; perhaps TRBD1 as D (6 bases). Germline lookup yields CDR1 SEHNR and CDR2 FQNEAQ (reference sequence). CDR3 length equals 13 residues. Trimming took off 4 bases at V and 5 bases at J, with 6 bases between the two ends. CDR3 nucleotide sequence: TGTGCCAGCAGCTCAGGGGATAATTCACCCCTCCACTTT. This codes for CASSSGDNSPLHF.

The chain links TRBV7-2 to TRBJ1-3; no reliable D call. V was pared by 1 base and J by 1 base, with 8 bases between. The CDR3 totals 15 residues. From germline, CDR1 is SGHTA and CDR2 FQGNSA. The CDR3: CASSLVVFSGNTIYF. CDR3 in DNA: TGTGCCAGCAGCTTAGTGGTGTTTTCTGGAAACACCATATATTTT.

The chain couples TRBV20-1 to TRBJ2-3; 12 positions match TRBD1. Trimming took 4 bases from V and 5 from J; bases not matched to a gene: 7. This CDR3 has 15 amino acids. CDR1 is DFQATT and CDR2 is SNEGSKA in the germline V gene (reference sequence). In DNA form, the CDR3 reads TGCAGTGCTAATCCGGGACAGGGGGCTGGAGATACGCAGTATTTT. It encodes CSANPGQGAGDTQYF.

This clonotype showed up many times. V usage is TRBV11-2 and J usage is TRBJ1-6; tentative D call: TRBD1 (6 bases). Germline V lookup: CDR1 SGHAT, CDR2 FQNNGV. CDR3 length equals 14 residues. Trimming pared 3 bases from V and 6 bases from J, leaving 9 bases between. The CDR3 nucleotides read TGTGCCAGCAGCTTGGGGGGGCCTAATTCACCCCTCCACTTT. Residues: CASSLGGPNSPLHF.

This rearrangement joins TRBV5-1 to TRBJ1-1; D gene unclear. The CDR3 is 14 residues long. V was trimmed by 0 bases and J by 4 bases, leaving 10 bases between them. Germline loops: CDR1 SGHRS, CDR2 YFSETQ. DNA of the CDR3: TGCGCCAGCAGCTTGGGAGCCCTGGTCACTGAAGCTTTCTTT. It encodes CASSLGALVTEAFF.

The CDR3 spells CASSISQGSYGYEQYF. CDR3 nucleotides: TGTGCCAGCAGCATCTCACAGGGGTCATATGGGTACGAGCAGTACTTC. The rearrangement links TRBV5-5 to TRBJ2-7, with 7 bases identical to TRBD1. This CDR3 has 16 amino acids. Germline loops: CDR1 SGHKS, CDR2 YYEKEE (reference sequence). Trimming took 4 bases from V and 4 from J; bases not matched to a gene: 14.

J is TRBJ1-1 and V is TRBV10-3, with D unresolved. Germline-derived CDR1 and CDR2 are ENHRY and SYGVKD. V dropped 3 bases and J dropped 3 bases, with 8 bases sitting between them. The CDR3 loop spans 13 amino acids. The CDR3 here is CAISDRTYTEAFF. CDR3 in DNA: TGTGCCATCAGTGATCGGACCTACACTGAAGCTTTCTTT.

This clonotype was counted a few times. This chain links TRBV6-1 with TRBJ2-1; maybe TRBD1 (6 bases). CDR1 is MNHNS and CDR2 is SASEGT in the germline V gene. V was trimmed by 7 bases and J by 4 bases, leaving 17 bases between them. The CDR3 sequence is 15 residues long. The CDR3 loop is CASILDEDSYNEQFF. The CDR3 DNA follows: TGTGCCAGCATATTAGACGAGGACAGTTACAATGAGCAGTTCTTC.

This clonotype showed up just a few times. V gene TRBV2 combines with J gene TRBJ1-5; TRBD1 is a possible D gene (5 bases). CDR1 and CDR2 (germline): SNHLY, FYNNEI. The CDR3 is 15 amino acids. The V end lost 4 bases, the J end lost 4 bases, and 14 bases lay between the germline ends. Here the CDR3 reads CASSAWGGTNQPQHF. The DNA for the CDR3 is TGTGCCAGCAGTGCCTGGGGGGGAACTAATCAGCCCCAGCATTTT.

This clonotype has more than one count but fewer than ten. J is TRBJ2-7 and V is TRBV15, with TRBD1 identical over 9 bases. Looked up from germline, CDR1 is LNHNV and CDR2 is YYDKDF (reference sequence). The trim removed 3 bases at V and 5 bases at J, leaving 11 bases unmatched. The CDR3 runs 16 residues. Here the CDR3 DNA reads TGTGCCACCAGCAGGAGGATAGGGACAGGGTTCCACGAGCAGTACTTC. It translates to CATSRRIGTGFHEQYF.

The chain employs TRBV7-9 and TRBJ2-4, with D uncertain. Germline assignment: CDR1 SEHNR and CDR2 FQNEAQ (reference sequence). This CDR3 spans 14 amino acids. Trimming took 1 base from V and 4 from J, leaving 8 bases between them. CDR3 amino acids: CASSLGEHKNIQYF. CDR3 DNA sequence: TGTGCCAGCAGCTTAGGCGAACATAAAAACATTCAGTACTTC.

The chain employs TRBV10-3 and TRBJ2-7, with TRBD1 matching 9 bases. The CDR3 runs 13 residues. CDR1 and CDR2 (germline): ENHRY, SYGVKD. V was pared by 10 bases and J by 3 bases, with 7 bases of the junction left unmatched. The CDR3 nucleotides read TGTGCCACCACGGACAGGGGTGTCTACGAGCAGTACTTC. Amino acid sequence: CATTDRGVYEQYF.

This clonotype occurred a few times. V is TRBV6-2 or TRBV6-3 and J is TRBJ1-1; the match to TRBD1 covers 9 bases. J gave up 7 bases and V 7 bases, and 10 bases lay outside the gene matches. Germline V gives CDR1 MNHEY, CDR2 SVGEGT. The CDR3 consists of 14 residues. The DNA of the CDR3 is TGTGCCAGCACCACCGGGACAGGGATCGGTGAAGCTTTCTTT. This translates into CASTTGTGIGEAFF.

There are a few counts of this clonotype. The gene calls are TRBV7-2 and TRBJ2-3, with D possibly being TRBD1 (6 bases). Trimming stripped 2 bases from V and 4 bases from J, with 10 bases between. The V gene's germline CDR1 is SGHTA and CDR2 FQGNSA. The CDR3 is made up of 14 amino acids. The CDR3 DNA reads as TGTGCCAGCAGCTTACGGCAGGGGCCAGATACGCAGTATTTT. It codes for CASSLRQGPDTQYF.

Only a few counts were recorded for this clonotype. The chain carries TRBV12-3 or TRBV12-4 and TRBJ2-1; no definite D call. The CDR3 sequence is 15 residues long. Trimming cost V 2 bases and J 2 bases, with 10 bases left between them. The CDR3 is CASSLLSRAYNEQFF. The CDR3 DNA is TGTGCCAGCAGTTTATTGTCCAGAGCCTACAATGAGCAGTTCTTC.

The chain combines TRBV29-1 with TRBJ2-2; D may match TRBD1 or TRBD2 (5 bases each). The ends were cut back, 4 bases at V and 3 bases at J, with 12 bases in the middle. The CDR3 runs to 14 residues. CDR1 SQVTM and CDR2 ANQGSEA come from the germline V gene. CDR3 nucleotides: TGCAGCGTTGTGCGAGGGGCCGACACCGGGGAGCTGTTTTTT. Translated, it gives CSVVRGADTGELFF.

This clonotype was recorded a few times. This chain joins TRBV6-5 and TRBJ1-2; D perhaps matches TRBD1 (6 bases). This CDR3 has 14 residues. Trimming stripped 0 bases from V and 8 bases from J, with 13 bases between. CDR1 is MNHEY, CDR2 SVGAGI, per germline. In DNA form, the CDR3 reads TGTGCCAGCAGTTACTCGACTACCGGGGGCGGCTACACCTTC. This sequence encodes CASSYSTTGGGYTF.

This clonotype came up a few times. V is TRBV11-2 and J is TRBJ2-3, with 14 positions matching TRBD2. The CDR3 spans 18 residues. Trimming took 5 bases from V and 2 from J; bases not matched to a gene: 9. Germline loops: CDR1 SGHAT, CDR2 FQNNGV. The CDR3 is CASSKQLTSGGATDTQYF. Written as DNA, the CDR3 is TGTGCCAGCAGCAAACAACTGACTAGCGGGGGGGCCACAGATACGCAGTATTTT. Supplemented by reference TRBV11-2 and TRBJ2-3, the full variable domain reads EAGVAQSPRYKIIEKRQSVAFWCNPISGHATLYWYQQILGQGPKLLIQFQNNGVVDDSQLPKDRFSAERLKGVDSTLKIQPAKLEDSAVYLCASSKQLTSGGATDTQYFGPGTRLTVL.

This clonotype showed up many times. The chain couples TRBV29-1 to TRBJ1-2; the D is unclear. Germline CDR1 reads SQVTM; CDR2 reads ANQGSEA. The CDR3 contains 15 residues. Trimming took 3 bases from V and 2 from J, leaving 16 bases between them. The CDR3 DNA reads TGCAGCGTTGACAGAAATTGGGAGACAAACTATGGCTACACCTTC. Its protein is CSVDRNWETNYGYTF.

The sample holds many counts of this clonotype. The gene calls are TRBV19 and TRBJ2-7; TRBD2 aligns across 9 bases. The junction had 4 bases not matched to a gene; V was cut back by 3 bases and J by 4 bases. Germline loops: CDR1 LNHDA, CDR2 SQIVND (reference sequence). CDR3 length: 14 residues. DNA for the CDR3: TGTGCCAGTAGTATCGGTAGCGGGAGTTACGAGCAGTACTTC. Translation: CASSIGSGSYEQYF.